Sequencing of this T cell receptor (beta chain) was carried out in a study of shared clonotypes between healthy human individuals. The CDR3 has 16 residues. Germline CDR1 and CDR2: SGHRS and YFSETQ. J was trimmed by 9 bases and V by 3 bases; bases with no gene match: 8. Assay: immunoSEQ multiplex PCR; the TCRdb copy retains only in-frame clones and omits some. The sample lists more than 2,000,000 clones, about 92% occurring once. The TCR sequence derives from a man aged 18 to 30 in good health. Some clones in this sample may be carry-over from other donors' samples. V is TRBV5-1 and J is TRBJ2-1; 14 bases agree with TRBD2. Material for sequencing was naive CD4+ T cells from PBMCs. As to subset: CD45RA+ positively selected. CDR3 bases: TGCGCCAGCAGCTGGACGGGACTAGCGGGAGTGAGTGAGCAGTTCTTC. Translated, it gives CASSWTGLAGVSEQFF.